The present T cell receptor beta chain was sequenced within a study of shared clonotypes between healthy human individuals (TCRdb year 2020). For the wider study: The cohort included three men and a couple of women between 18 and 49 years of age. To increase sequencing depth and limit assay-specific biases, different laboratories used diverse techniques to prepare libraries and sequence TCR repertoires. Between about 0.9 and 8.9 billion PBMCs per donor were obtained by leukapheresis. To estimate repertoire size and how much clonotype sharing occurs between individuals, the study deeply sequenced the blood TCR repertoires of about five healthy adults. Results and caveats for the whole study, not just this receptor: Pairwise subsampling indicated that sequencing depth was expected to affect the degree of clonotype sharing among donors. The genetic and exposure-history diversity represented was limited by the small number of donors. Only blood was sampled, and tissue TCR repertoires likely differ from those in blood.

Using the deep immunoSEQ assay, multiplex PCR amplified TCR CDR3 regions from genomic DNA. For each cell subset, the extracted genomic DNA was distributed evenly across all wells of several immunoSEQ 96-well plates, and each plate served as one replicate. For unsorted PBMC, around 330 ng genomic DNA, equal to 30,000 or so T cell genomes, was loaded into each replicate PCR. Ten immunoSEQ deep assay plates were used to sequence the unsorted PBMC genomic DNA. Purified libraries were measured with a Qubit 3.0 fluorometer, size-checked on a Bioanalyzer 2100, and measured again with the KAPA Library Quantification kit. Each immunoSEQ 96-well plate was sequenced on its own single-read 150-cycle Illumina NextSeq 550 flow cell. The source study handled its data this way. The immunoSEQ output contained only junctional sequences without quality scores, so filtering could not match that applied to full-length reads. To assign V/J genes and CDR3, sequences were annotated using PyIR, a Python wrapper for IgBLAST v1.9, with IMGT germline references. Reads were removed for weak V/J assignments (E-value above 1e-6), missing CDR3, stop codons, out-of-frame junctions, or ambiguous translated residues. V3J clonotypes were defined by identical inferred V gene, J gene, and CDR3 amino acid sequence. The percentage overlap between two repertoires was calculated by dividing the number of shared unique clonotypes by the size of the smaller repertoire. Repertoire richness was assessed with RTK rarefaction, the Chao1 estimator, and Recon v2.1 estimates of unobserved clonotypes. This immuneACCESS table, as held by TCRdb, lists in-frame sequences with V and J called but not all clones. Of the missing ones, under half trace to an unresolved V gene in checked studies; the others have no known cause. D and trimming come from the DNA, and the V and J calls and clone size come from that table. This sample has a few hundred thousand clones in its table, and roughly four fifths of those were observed once. The biggest ten clones account for approximately 12% of the sample.

The donors were healthy, HIV-negative adults who had no recently reported acute infections or vaccinations. All donors were Caucasian adults living in Nashville, Tennessee, USA. For unsorted samples, 84 million or so PBMCs were counted, and genomic DNA was extracted using the QIAamp DNA Blood Mini kit. Blood was collected by leukapheresis, and PBMCs were isolated by Ficoll-Histopaque density gradient centrifugation and then cryopreserved in liquid nitrogen vapor phase. The germline V gene specifies SGHTS as CDR1 and YDEGEE as CDR2. The CDR3, cysteine through phenylalanine, is 13 amino acids long. The kept DNA is CDR3 alone, 39 bases in frame from the first base. To note about this clone: Its antigen is not yet known. No qualities accompany the bases; no much larger clone lies one base away.

The source of this sequence is a woman aged 40 to 49 in good health. Some clones in this sample may be carry-over from other donors' samples. The chain was built from TRBV5-8 and TRBJ2-5; 9 central nucleotides agree with TRBD2. TRBJ2-7 explains the end of the DNA better; the J call may be wrong. Sequences were obtained from PBMCs. In nucleotides, the sequence is TGTGCCAGCATGGCGGGAGGGCCGTACGAGCAGTACTTC. Its protein product is CASMAGGPYEQYF.